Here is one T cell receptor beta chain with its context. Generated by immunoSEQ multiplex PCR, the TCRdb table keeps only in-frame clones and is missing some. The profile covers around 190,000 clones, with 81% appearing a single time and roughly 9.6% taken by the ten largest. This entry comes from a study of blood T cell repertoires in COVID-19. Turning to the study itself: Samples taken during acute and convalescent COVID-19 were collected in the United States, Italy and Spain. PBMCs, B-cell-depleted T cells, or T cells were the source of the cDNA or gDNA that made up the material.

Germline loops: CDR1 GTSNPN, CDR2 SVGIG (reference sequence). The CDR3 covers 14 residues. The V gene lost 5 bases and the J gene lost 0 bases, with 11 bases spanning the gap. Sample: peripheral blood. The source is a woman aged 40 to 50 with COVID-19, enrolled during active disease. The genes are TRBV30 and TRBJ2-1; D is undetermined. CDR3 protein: CAWLPLSSYNEQFF. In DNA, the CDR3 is TGTGCCTGGCTACCTCTGAGCTCCTACAATGAGCAGTTCTTC.